The rows below give T cell receptor beta chains drawn from one sample of a study of cytomegalovirus exposure and HLA in healthy donors. Profiled with immunoSEQ multiplex PCR; TCRdb holds only in-frame clones, not every one. Of 200,000 to 250,000 clones in the sample, about 81% are singletons; the top ten hold more than 5%. Sequencing was carried out using PBMCs. The source of these receptors is a woman between 40 and 55 years old in good health and CMV-seropositive. Each CDR3 is given with its conserved first and last residue. Fields, in order: J gene, clone size, V gene, D gene, CDR3 protein, CDR3 DNA. A D gene is named only where the DNA matches it firmly. Clone size is not always given. Where it is, it says once, few, many or a class for expanded clones.

J gene: TRBJ2-1; clone size: .; V gene: TRBV27; D gene: TRBD2; CDR3 protein: CASSLGTSGAFFSFF; CDR3 DNA: TGTGCCAGCAGTCTAGGGACTAGCGGGGCCTTTTTTTCGTTCTTC
J gene: TRBJ1-2; clone size: .; V gene: TRBV30; D gene: .; CDR3 protein: CAWRDSHYGYTF; CDR3 DNA: TGTGCCTGGAGGGACTCCCACTATGGCTACACCTTC
J gene: TRBJ1-3; clone size: .; V gene: TRBV6-6; D gene: .; CDR3 protein: CASSYEREDGNTIYF; CDR3 DNA: TGTGCCAGCAGTTACGAAAGGGAGGACGGAAACACCATATATTTT
J gene: TRBJ1-3; clone size: few; V gene: TRBV11-2; D gene: .; CDR3 protein: CASSLLEQGEGNTIYF; CDR3 DNA: TGTGCCAGCAGCTTACTGGAGCAGGGTGAAGGAAACACCATATATTTT
J gene: TRBJ1-6; clone size: .; V gene: TRBV7-2; D gene: .; CDR3 protein: CASSPGSTLNSPLHF; CDR3 DNA: TGTGCCAGCAGCCCCGGGTCCACCTTAAATTCACCCCTCCACTTT
J gene: TRBJ2-7; clone size: .; V gene: TRBV28; D gene: .; CDR3 protein: CASSLLSGSSYEQYF; CDR3 DNA: TGTGCCAGCAGTTTATTATCGGGGAGCTCCTACGAGCAGTACTTC
J gene: TRBJ2-7; clone size: .; V gene: TRBV19; D gene: TRBD1; CDR3 protein: CASSIGWDSQPEQYF; CDR3 DNA: TGTGCCAGTAGTATAGGATGGGACAGTCAGCCCGAGCAGTACTTC
J gene: TRBJ2-5; clone size: few; V gene: TRBV27; D gene: .; CDR3 protein: CASSPLRTDRSQYF; CDR3 DNA: TGTGCCAGCAGTCCGCTTAGGACAGACCGGTCTCAGTACTTC
J gene: TRBJ2-1; clone size: .; V gene: TRBV28; D gene: .; CDR3 protein: CASSPPGTVSRGMVF; CDR3 DNA: TGTGCCAGCAGCCCCCCGGGGACAGTGTCTCGCGGGATGGTCTTC
J gene: TRBJ2-3; clone size: .; V gene: TRBV11-2; D gene: .; CDR3 protein: CASSLEPGGTDTQYF; CDR3 DNA: TGTGCCAGCAGCTTAGAACCGGGGGGCACAGATACGCAGTATTTT
J gene: TRBJ1-1; clone size: .; V gene: TRBV19; D gene: TRBD1; CDR3 protein: CASRFGTAPNTEAFF; CDR3 DNA: TGTGCCAGTAGATTCGGGACAGCGCCGAACACTGAAGCTTTCTTT
J gene: TRBJ1-4; clone size: .; V gene: TRBV18; D gene: TRBD1; CDR3 protein: CASSLRTGASEKLFF; CDR3 DNA: TGTGCCAGCTCGCTCCGGACAGGGGCTAGTGAAAAACTGTTTTTT
J gene: TRBJ2-7; clone size: .; V gene: TRBV6-5; D gene: TRBD2; CDR3 protein: CASSSLAGGDYEQYF; CDR3 DNA: TGTGCCAGCAGTAGCCTGGCGGGAGGGGACTACGAGCAGTACTTC
J gene: TRBJ2-3; clone size: .; V gene: TRBV15; D gene: TRBD1; CDR3 protein: CATGTGGGVYTQYF; CDR3 DNA: TGTGCCACCGGGACAGGGGGCGGGGTGTATACGCAGTATTTT
J gene: TRBJ1-1; clone size: .; V gene: TRBV5-1; D gene: TRBD1; CDR3 protein: CASSSQGMNTEAFF; CDR3 DNA: TGCGCCAGCAGCTCACAGGGGATGAACACTGAAGCTTTCTTT
J gene: TRBJ2-3; clone size: .; V gene: TRBV28; D gene: .; CDR3 protein: CASRTSPSGLATQYF; CDR3 DNA: TGTGCCAGCAGGACTTCCCCCTCGGGGTTAGCTACGCAGTATTTT
J gene: TRBJ2-3; clone size: .; V gene: TRBV9; D gene: TRBD1; CDR3 protein: CASSGGTGVYTQYF; CDR3 DNA: TGTGCCAGCAGCGGCGGGACAGGGGTTTATACGCAGTATTTT
J gene: TRBJ1-5; clone size: .; V gene: TRBV6-1; D gene: .; CDR3 protein: CASSPYEGGNQPQHF; CDR3 DNA: TGTGCCAGCAGTCCCTACGAGGGTGGCAATCAGCCCCAGCATTTT
J gene: TRBJ1-1; clone size: .; V gene: TRBV19; D gene: TRBD1; CDR3 protein: CASRDGQGALNTEAFF; CDR3 DNA: TGTGCCAGTAGGGACGGACAGGGGGCTTTAAACACTGAAGCTTTCTTT
J gene: TRBJ2-7; clone size: .; V gene: TRBV5-1; D gene: TRBD1; CDR3 protein: CASSPRDRGTYEQYF; CDR3 DNA: TGCGCCAGCAGCCCCCGGGACAGGGGGACCTACGAGCAGTACTTC
J gene: TRBJ1-6; clone size: few; V gene: TRBV7-2; D gene: TRBD1; CDR3 protein: CASSPPSGQGLTPLHF; CDR3 DNA: TGTGCCAGCAGCCCACCGAGCGGACAGGGGTTAACACCCCTCCACTTT
J gene: TRBJ1-1; clone size: .; V gene: TRBV30; D gene: .; CDR3 protein: CAWSGLGTEAFF; CDR3 DNA: TGTGCCTGGAGTGGACTTGGTACTGAAGCTTTCTTT
J gene: TRBJ1-3; clone size: once; V gene: TRBV7-3; D gene: TRBD1; CDR3 protein: CASSLTGARSGNTIYF; CDR3 DNA: TGTGCCAGCAGCTTGACAGGGGCGAGGAGTGGAAACACCATATATTTT
J gene: TRBJ1-1; clone size: .; V gene: TRBV15; D gene: TRBD1; CDR3 protein: CATSRDRQNTEAFF; CDR3 DNA: TGTGCCACCAGCAGGGACAGGCAGAACACTGAAGCTTTCTTT
J gene: TRBJ1-2; clone size: .; V gene: TRBV5-1; D gene: .; CDR3 protein: CASSSGTAGRGGYTF; CDR3 DNA: TGCGCCAGCAGCTCGGGGACGGCTGGGAGGGGTGGCTACACCTTC
J gene: TRBJ2-2; clone size: .; V gene: TRBV27; D gene: .; CDR3 protein: CASSHRALGELFF; CDR3 DNA: TGTGCCAGCAGTCACAGGGCTCTCGGGGAGCTGTTTTTT
J gene: TRBJ2-1; clone size: .; V gene: TRBV29-1; D gene: .; CDR3 protein: CSIRRDRLFNEQFF; CDR3 DNA: TGCAGCATCAGGCGGGACCGGCTTTTCAATGAGCAGTTCTTC
J gene: TRBJ1-1; clone size: .; V gene: TRBV19; D gene: .; CDR3 protein: CASSVMGDTEAFF; CDR3 DNA: TGTGCCAGTAGCGTCATGGGAGACACTGAAGCTTTCTTT
J gene: TRBJ2-1; clone size: .; V gene: TRBV6-5; D gene: TRBD2; CDR3 protein: CASSYSASGGYNEQFF; CDR3 DNA: TGTGCCAGCAGTTACTCCGCTAGCGGGGGGTACAATGAGCAGTTCTTC
J gene: TRBJ2-6; clone size: .; V gene: TRBV5-6; D gene: .; CDR3 protein: CASSARVSGANVLTF; CDR3 DNA: TGTGCCAGCAGCGCCAGGGTCTCTGGGGCCAACGTCCTGACTTTC
J gene: TRBJ1-1; clone size: .; V gene: TRBV19; D gene: TRBD1; CDR3 protein: CASHRGLNTEAFF; CDR3 DNA: TGTGCCAGTCACAGGGGCTTGAACACTGAAGCTTTCTTT
J gene: TRBJ2-7; clone size: .; V gene: TRBV29-1; D gene: .; CDR3 protein: CSAQRQSYEQYF; CDR3 DNA: TGCAGCGCCCAACGACAGTCCTACGAGCAGTACTTC
J gene: TRBJ2-1; clone size: .; V gene: TRBV15; D gene: TRBD2; CDR3 protein: CATSRDLASGYNEQFF; CDR3 DNA: TGTGCCACCAGCAGAGATTTGGCTAGCGGGTACAATGAGCAGTTCTTC
J gene: TRBJ2-1; clone size: once; V gene: TRBV18; D gene: TRBD2; CDR3 protein: CASSPSGLAGDGEQFF; CDR3 DNA: TGTGCCAGCTCACCCTCAGGACTAGCGGGAGACGGTGAGCAGTTCTTC
J gene: TRBJ1-1; clone size: once; V gene: TRBV7-2; D gene: TRBD1; CDR3 protein: CASRTQGAVNTEAFF; CDR3 DNA: TGTGCCAGCAGGACTCAGGGGGCAGTGAACACTGAAGCTTTCTTT
J gene: TRBJ2-3; clone size: .; V gene: TRBV19; D gene: .; CDR3 protein: CASSGFGRGTDTQYF; CDR3 DNA: TGTGCCAGTAGCGGGTTTGGCAGGGGCACAGATACGCAGTATTTT